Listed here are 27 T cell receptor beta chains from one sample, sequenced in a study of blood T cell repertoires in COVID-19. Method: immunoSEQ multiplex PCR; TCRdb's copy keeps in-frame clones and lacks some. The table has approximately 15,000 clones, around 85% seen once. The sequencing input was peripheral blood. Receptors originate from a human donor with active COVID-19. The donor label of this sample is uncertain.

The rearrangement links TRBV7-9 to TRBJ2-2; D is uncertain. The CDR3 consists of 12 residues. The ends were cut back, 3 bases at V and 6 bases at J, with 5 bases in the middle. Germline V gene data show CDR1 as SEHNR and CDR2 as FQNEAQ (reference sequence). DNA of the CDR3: TGTGCCAGCAGCTTTCTGTCCGGGGAGCTGTTTTTT. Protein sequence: CASSFLSGELFF.

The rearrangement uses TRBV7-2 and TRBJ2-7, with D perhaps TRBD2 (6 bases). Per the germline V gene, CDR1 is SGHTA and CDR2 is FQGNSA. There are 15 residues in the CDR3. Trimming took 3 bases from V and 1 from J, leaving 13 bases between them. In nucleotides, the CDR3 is TGTGCCAGCAGCTTCACGAGGGAGGTGTCCTACGAGCAGTACTTC. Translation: CASSFTREVSYEQYF.

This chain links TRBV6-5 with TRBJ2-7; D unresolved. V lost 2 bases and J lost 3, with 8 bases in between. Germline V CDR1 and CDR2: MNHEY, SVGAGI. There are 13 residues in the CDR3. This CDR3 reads CASSYAPGYEQYF. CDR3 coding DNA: TGTGCCAGCAGTTACGCCCCGGGCTACGAGCAGTACTTC.

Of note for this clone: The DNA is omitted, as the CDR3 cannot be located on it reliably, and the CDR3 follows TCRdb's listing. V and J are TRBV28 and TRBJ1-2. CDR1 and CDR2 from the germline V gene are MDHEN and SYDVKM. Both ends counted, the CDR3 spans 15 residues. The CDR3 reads CASSFGEGGVGGYTF.

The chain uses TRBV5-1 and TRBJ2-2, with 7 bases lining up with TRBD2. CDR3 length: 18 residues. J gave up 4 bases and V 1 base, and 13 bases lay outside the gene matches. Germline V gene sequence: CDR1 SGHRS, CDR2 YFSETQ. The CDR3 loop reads CASSLYSSGGQGTGELFF. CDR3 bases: TGCGCCAGCAGCTTGTATAGTTCGGGAGGCCAGGGCACCGGGGAGCTGTTTTTT.

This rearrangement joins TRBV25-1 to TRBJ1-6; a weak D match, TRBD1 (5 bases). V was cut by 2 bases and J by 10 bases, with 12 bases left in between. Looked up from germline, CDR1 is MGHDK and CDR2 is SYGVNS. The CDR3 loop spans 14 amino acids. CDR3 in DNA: TGTGCCAGCAGTGAAGACAGACTGACCTCACCCCTCCACTTT. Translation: CASSEDRLTSPLHF.

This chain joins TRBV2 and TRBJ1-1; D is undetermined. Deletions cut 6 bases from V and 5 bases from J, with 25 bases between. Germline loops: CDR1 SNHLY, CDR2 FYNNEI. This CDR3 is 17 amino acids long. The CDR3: CASRGIGGRVGRTEAFF. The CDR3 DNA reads TGTGCCAGCAGGGGGATAGGAGGGAGAGTGGGTCGGACTGAAGCTTTCTTT.

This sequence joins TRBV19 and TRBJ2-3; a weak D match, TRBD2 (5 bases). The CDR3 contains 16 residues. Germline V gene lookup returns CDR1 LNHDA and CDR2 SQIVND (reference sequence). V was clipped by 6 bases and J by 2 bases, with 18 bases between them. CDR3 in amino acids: CASRGFRDGPTDTQYF. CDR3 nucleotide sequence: TGTGCCAGTAGAGGTTTCCGGGATGGCCCCACAGATACGCAGTATTTT.

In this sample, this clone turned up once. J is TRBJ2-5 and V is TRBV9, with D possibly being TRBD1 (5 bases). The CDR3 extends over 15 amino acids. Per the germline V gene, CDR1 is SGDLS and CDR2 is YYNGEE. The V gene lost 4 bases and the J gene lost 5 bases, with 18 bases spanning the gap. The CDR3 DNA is TGTGCCAGCAGCCCCCGCGGTCAGGGTCTGGAGACCCAGTACTTC. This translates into CASSPRGQGLETQYF. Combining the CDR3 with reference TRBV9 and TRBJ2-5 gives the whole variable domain DSGVTQTPKHLITATGQRVTLRCSPRSGDLSVYWYQQSLDQGLQFLIQYYNGEERAKGNILERFSAQQFPDLHSELNLSSLELGDSALYFCASSPRGQGLETQYFGPGTRLLVL.

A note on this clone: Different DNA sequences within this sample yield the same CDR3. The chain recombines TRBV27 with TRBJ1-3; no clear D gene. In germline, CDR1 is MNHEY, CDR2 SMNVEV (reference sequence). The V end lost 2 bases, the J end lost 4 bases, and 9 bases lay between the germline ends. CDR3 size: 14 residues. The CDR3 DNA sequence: TGTGCCAGCAGTTTAGGGAGGGCGGGAAACACCATATATTTT. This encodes CASSLGRAGNTIYF.

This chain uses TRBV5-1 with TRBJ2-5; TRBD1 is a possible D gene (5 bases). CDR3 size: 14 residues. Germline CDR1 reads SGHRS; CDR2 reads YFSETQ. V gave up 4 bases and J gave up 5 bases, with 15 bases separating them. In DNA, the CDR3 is TGCGCCAGCAGCGCAGGGCAGATGAGGGAGACCCAGTACTTC. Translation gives CASSAGQMRETQYF. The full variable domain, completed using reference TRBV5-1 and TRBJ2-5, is KAGVTQTPRYLIKTRGQQVTLSCSPISGHRSVSWYQQTPGQGLQFLFEYFSETQRNKGNFPGRFSGRQFSNSRSEMNVSTLELGDSALYLCASSAGQMRETQYFGPGTRLLVL.

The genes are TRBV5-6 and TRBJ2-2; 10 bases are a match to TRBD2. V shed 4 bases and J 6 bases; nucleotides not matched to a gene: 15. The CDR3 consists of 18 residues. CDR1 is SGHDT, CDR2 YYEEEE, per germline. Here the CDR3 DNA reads TGTGCCAGCAGCCCAATTGACGGGCTAGCGGGAGTCGCCGGGGAGCTGTTTTTT. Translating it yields CASSPIDGLAGVAGELFF.

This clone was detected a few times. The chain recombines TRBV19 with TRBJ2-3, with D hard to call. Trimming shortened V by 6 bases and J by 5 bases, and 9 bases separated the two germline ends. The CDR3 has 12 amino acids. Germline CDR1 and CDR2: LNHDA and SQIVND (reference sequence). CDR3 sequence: CASRQVGDTQYF. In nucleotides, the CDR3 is TGTGCCAGTAGGCAGGTGGGAGATACGCAGTATTTT.

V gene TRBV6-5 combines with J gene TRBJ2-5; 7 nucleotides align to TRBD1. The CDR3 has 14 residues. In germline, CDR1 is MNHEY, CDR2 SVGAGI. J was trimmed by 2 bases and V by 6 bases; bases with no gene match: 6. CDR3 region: CASRGDRLQETQYF. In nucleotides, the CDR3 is TGTGCCAGCAGGGGGGACAGATTGCAAGAGACCCAGTACTTC.

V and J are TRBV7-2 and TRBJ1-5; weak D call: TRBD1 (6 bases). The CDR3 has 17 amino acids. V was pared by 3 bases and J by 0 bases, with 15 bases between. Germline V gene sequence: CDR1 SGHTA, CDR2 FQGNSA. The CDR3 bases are TGTGCCAGCAGCTTCGGGACACCATGGTATAGCAATCAGCCCCAGCATTTT. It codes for CASSFGTPWYSNQPQHF.

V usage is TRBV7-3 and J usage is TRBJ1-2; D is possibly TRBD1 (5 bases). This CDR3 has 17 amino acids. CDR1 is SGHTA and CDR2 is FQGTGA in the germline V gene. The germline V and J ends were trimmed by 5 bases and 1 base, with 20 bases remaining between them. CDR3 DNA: TGTGCCAGCAGCCACCACCCGGACACGAAGAATAACTATGGCTACACCTTC. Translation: CASSHHPDTKNNYGYTF.

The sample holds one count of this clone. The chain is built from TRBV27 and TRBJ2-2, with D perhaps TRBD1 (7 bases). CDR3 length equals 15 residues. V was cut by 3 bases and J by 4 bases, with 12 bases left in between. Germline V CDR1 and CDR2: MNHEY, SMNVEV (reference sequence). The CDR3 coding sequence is TGTGCCAGCAGTTTCGACAGGGAGGTCACCGGGGAGCTGTTTTTT. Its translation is CASSFDREVTGELFF.

The CDR3 coding sequence is TGCGCCAGCAGTGAGTCTGGGACTCTCAGGGAGACCCAGTACTTC. It yields the protein CASSESGTLRETQYF. This chain joins TRBV10-2 and TRBJ2-5; weak D call: TRBD2 (6 bases). Trimming shortened V by 0 bases and J by 5 bases, and 13 bases separated the two germline ends. Germline loops: CDR1 WSHSY, CDR2 SAAADI. This CDR3 has 15 amino acids.

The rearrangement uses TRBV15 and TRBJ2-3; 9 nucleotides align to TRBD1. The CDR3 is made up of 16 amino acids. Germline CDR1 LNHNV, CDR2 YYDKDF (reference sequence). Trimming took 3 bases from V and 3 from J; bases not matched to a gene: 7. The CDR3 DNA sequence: TGTGCCACCAGCAGGGCAAAGACAGGGGGAACAGATACGCAGTATTTT. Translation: CATSRAKTGGTDTQYF.

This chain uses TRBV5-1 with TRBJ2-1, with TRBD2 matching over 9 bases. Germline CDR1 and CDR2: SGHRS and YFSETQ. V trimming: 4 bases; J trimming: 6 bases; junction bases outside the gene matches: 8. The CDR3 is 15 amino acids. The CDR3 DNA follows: TGCGCCAGCAGCGCGACCGGGACTAGCCTCAATGAGCAGTTCTTC. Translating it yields CASSATGTSLNEQFF.

Here the CDR3 DNA reads TGTGCCAGCAGTGAATCCGCGGTTGGGTCCTACAATGAGCAGTTCTTC. Translated: CASSESAVGSYNEQFF. The chain is built from TRBV6-1 and TRBJ2-1; D uncertain. The CDR3 runs 16 residues. Trimming left V 2 bases short and J 1 base short, with 12 bases between. Germline CDR1 is MNHNS and CDR2 is SASEGT.

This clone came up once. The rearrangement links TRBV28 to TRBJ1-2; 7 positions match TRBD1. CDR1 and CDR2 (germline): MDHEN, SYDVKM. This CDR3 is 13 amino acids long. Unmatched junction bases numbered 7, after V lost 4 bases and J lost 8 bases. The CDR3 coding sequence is TGTGCCAGCAGTTCAACAGGGGCGAAAGGCTACACCTTC. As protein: CASSSTGAKGYTF.

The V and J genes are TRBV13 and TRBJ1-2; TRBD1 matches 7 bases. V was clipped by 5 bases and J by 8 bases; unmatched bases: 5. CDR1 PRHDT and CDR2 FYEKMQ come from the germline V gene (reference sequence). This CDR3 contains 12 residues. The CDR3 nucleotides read TGTGCCAGCAGCCCGGCAGGGGGGGGCTACACCTTC. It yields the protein CASSPAGGGYTF.

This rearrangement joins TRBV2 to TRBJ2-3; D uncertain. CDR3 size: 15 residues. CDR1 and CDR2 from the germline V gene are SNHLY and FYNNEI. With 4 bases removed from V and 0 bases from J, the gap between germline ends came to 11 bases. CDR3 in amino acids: CASSAAPTSTDTQYF. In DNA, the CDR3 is TGTGCCAGCAGTGCTGCGCCTACTAGCACAGATACGCAGTATTTT.

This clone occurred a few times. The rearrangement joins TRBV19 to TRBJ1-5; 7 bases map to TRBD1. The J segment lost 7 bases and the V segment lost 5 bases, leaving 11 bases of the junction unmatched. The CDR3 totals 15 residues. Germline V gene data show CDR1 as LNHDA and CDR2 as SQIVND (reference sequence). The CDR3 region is CASSPQGGRGQPQHF. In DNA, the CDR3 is TGTGCCAGTAGTCCGCAGGGGGGCAGGGGCCAGCCCCAGCATTTT.

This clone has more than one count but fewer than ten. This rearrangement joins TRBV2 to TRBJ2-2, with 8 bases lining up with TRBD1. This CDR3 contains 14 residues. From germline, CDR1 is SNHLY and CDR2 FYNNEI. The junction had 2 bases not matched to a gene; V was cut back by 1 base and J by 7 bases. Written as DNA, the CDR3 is TGTGCCAGCAGTGAAGACAGGGGGTTCGGGGAGCTGTTTTTT. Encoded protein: CASSEDRGFGELFF.

In DNA form, the CDR3 reads TGTGCCAGCAGTTACTCGATGCAGGGGGGAAACACCATATATTTT. Protein product: CASSYSMQGGNTIYF. The genes are TRBV6-5 and TRBJ1-3; D perhaps matches TRBD1 (6 bases). CDR1 is MNHEY and CDR2 is SVGAGI in the germline V gene. The CDR3 sequence is 15 residues long. The ends were cut back, 0 bases at V and 4 bases at J, with 10 bases in the middle.